What follows are 30 T cell receptor beta chains derived from one specimen sequenced in a study of T cell responses to AZD1222 COVID-19 vaccine. Sequencing was performed with immunoSEQ multiplex PCR; in TCRdb, only in-frame clones are kept and a portion is missing. The sample holds roughly 110,000 clones; roughly 90% are singletons and the top ten take approximately 9.3%. The sample in question was peripheral blood, obtained 28 days after the second AZD1222 dose. Receptors originate from an adult who received the AZD1222 COVID-19 vaccine.

V usage is TRBV4-1 and J usage is TRBJ2-7; 14 nucleotides align to TRBD2. Trimming at V came to 0 bases and at J to 3 bases, leaving 1 base not matched to a gene. CDR3 size: 16 residues. Germline V gene sequence: CDR1 MGHRA, CDR2 YSYEKL. CDR3 loop: CASSQEGLAGGYEQYF. The CDR3 nucleotides are TGCGCCAGCAGCCAAGAAGGACTAGCGGGGGGCTACGAGCAGTACTTC.

The genes are TRBV21-1 and TRBJ1-4. TRBV21-1 is listed as a pseudogene. This CDR3 has 11 amino acids. Here the CDR3 DNA reads TGTGCCAGCAGCAAGAATGAAAAACTGTTTTTT. Its protein product is CASSKNEKLFF.

The J gene is TRBJ2-2, the V gene TRBV9; 10 bases are a match to TRBD2. CDR1 and CDR2 from the germline V gene are SGDLS and YYNGEE. The V and J ends lost 3 bases and 0 bases, in that order; junction bases with no gene match: 2. The CDR3 runs 16 residues. CDR3 in amino acids: CASSESGGANTGELFF. The CDR3, as DNA: TGTGCCAGCAGCGAAAGCGGGGGGGCGAACACCGGGGAGCTGTTTTTT.

The chain employs TRBV6-5 and TRBJ1-5; 9 nucleotides line up with TRBD1. Germline CDR1 is MNHEY and CDR2 is SVGAGI. V gave up 6 bases and J gave up 4 bases; unmatched junction bases: 4. This CDR3 is built from 14 residues. The DNA for the CDR3 is TGTGCCAGCAGCGGACAGGGGAAAAATCAGCCCCAGCATTTT. As protein: CASSGQGKNQPQHF.

The CDR3 spells CASGGQRGGNTEAFF. In DNA, the CDR3 is TGTGCCAGCGGCGGGCAAAGGGGAGGGAACACTGAAGCTTTCTTT. The V call is TRBV18, the J call TRBJ1-1; D may be TRBD1 (5 bases). Trimming took off 8 bases at V and 1 base at J, with 17 bases between the two ends. Germline V gene sequence: CDR1 KGHSH, CDR2 LQKENI. CDR3 length equals 15 residues.

The gene calls are TRBV5-1 and TRBJ2-5; 9 bases map to TRBD2. V trimming: 4 bases; J trimming: 5 bases; junction bases outside the gene matches: 6. CDR1 and CDR2 (germline): SGHRS, YFSETQ. This CDR3 has 14 amino acids. The CDR3 loop is CASSRGRAGETQYF. The CDR3 DNA sequence: TGCGCCAGCAGCCGCGGGAGGGCAGGGGAGACCCAGTACTTC. The variable domain in full, completed from reference TRBV5-1 and TRBJ2-5, reads KAGVTQTPRYLIKTRGQQVTLSCSPISGHRSVSWYQQTPGQGLQFLFEYFSETQRNKGNFPGRFSGRQFSNSRSEMNVSTLELGDSALYLCASSRGRAGETQYFGPGTRLLVL.

The genes are TRBV27 and TRBJ2-3; TRBD1 agrees at 9 bases. Germline CDR1 is MNHEY and CDR2 is SMNVEV (reference sequence). The CDR3 covers 16 residues. V dropped 4 bases and J dropped 6; count of bases not matched to a gene: 11. The CDR3 DNA reads TGTGCCAGCAGTTCACCCCCCGGGACAGGGCGGGATACGCAGTATTTT. Translating it yields CASSSPPGTGRDTQYF.

The chain combines TRBV11-2 with TRBJ2-7; possible D gene TRBD2, 6 bases. The CDR3 spans 15 residues. The germline CDR1 and CDR2 sequences are SGHAT and FQNNGV. V dropped 5 bases and J dropped 1 base, with 15 bases sitting between them. The CDR3 sequence: CASSQNPGSSYEQYF. CDR3 nucleotides: TGTGCCAGCAGCCAAAACCCCGGGAGTTCCTACGAGCAGTACTTC. Complete variable domain (other parts from reference TRBV11-2 and TRBJ2-7): EAGVAQSPRYKIIEKRQSVAFWCNPISGHATLYWYQQILGQGPKLLIQFQNNGVVDDSQLPKDRFSAERLKGVDSTLKIQPAKLEDSAVYLCASSQNPGSSYEQYFGPGTRLTVT.

The chain combines TRBV30 with TRBJ1-5; D remains ambiguous. The CDR3 runs to 12 residues. CDR1 is GTSNPN, CDR2 SVGIG, per germline (reference sequence). Trimming stripped 0 bases from V and 5 bases from J, with 5 bases between. This CDR3 is CAWSVADQPQHF. The CDR3 nucleotides are TGTGCCTGGAGTGTGGCAGATCAGCCCCAGCATTTT. Complete variable domain (other parts from reference TRBV30 and TRBJ1-5): SQTIHQWPATLVQPVGSPLSLECTVEGTSNPNLYWYRQAAGRGLQLLFYSVGIGQISSEVPQNLSASRPQDRQFILSSKKLLLSDSGFYLCAWSVADQPQHFGDGTRLSIL.

The V and J genes are TRBV3-1 (or the pseudogene TRBV3-2) and TRBJ1-3, with D unclear. V lost 0 bases, J lost 3 bases, and 24 bases lay in between. CDR1 LGHDT and CDR2 YNNKEL come from the germline V gene (reference sequence). The CDR3 runs 20 residues. The CDR3 reads CASSQELKAKTNLYGNTIYF. The CDR3 DNA reads as TGTGCCAGCAGCCAAGAACTGAAAGCGAAAACCAATCTTTATGGAAACACCATATATTTT.

This chain joins TRBV7-3 and TRBJ2-7, with 9 bases lining up with TRBD1. Germline trimming cut 1 base from V and 3 bases from J; bases unmatched to any gene: 19. This CDR3 is 20 amino acids long. Germline-derived CDR1 and CDR2 are SGHTA and FQGTGA. The CDR3 DNA follows: TGTGCCAGCAGCTTAAAAGGGACAGGGTCATATCCCGAAGCCAGCTACGAGCAGTACTTC. Translation: CASSLKGTGSYPEASYEQYF. Supplemented by reference TRBV7-3 and TRBJ2-7, the full variable domain reads GAGVSQTPSNKVTEKGKYVELRCDPISGHTALYWYRQSLGQGPEFLIYFQGTGAADDSGLPNDRFFAVRPEGSVSTLKIQRTERGDSAVYLCASSLKGTGSYPEASYEQYFGPGTRLTVT.

The chain carries TRBV7-2 and TRBJ2-1, with a weak D call TRBD1 (5 bases). This CDR3 is 13 amino acids long. The V and J ends lost 3 bases and 12 bases respectively, with 15 bases between them. Per germline, CDR1 SGHTA and CDR2 FQGNSA. The DNA of the CDR3 is TGTGCCAGCAGCTTCGCAGGGTTGGAGAGGCAGTTCTTC. Its translation is CASSFAGLERQFF. Together with reference TRBV7-2 and TRBJ2-1, the CDR3 gives the full variable domain: GAGVSQSPSNKVTEKGKDVELRCDPISGHTALYWYRQSLGQGLEFLIYFQGNSAPDKSGLPSDRFSAERTGGSVSTLTIQRTQQEDSAVYLCASSFAGLERQFFGPGTRLTVL.

This chain joins TRBV5-4 and TRBJ2-7, with 9 nucleotides matching TRBD2. Germline V lookup: CDR1 SGHNT, CDR2 YYREEE (reference sequence). After removal of 3 bases from V and 1 base from J, the junction contained 5 bases not matched to a gene. CDR3 length: 15 residues. CDR3 nucleotide sequence: TGTGCCAGCAGCTATATTAGCGGGAGTTCCTACGAGCAGTACTTC. Amino acids: CASSYISGSSYEQYF.

The chain combines TRBV5-1 with TRBJ2-1, with TRBD2 matching over 13 bases. The CDR3 is made up of 16 amino acids. Germline-derived CDR1 and CDR2 are SGHRS and YFSETQ. V gave up 0 bases and J gave up 6 bases; unmatched junction bases: 3. The CDR3 reads CASSLGLAGGINEQFF. The DNA of the CDR3 is TGCGCCAGCAGCTTGGGACTAGCGGGAGGCATCAATGAGCAGTTCTTC.

The DNA for the CDR3 is TGTGCCAGCAGCTTAACTTCAGGCAGTGGGGCTTTCTTT. This encodes CASSLTSGSGAFF. The rearrangement joins TRBV7-3 to TRBJ1-1; no clear D. V gave up 0 bases and J gave up 11 bases, with 13 bases separating them. CDR3 length: 13 residues. Germline assignment: CDR1 SGHTA and CDR2 FQGTGA.

The chain joins TRBV12-3 or TRBV12-4 to TRBJ2-1; D may match TRBD1 or TRBD2 (6 bases each). The CDR3 contains 13 residues. Deletions cut 5 bases from V and 8 bases from J, with 13 bases between. The CDR3, as DNA: TGTGCCAGCAGTCTGCTAGGGGGGTATGAGCAGTTCTTC. It translates to CASSLLGGYEQFF.

The chain recombines TRBV4-3 with TRBJ1-5; the D is unclear. Trimming shortened V by 1 base and J by 1 base, and 11 bases separated the two germline ends. Germline assignment: CDR1 LGHNA and CDR2 YSLEER. This CDR3 is 16 amino acids long. CDR3 protein: CASSQGAGLSNQPQHF. In DNA form, the CDR3 reads TGCGCCAGCAGCCAAGGAGCAGGCTTGAGCAATCAGCCCCAGCATTTT.

This chain joins TRBV6-5 and TRBJ2-7, with a weak D call TRBD2 (5 bases). V lost 6 bases and J lost 7, with 16 bases in between. Germline CDR1 and CDR2: MNHEY and SVGAGI. The CDR3 has 13 residues. The CDR3 region has the DNA TGTGCCAGCAGCCCCGGAACTAGTCGTGAGCAGTACTTC. Translation: CASSPGTSREQYF.

This clone was observed once. This chain links TRBV4-2 with TRBJ1-2; D is perhaps TRBD1 (5 bases). V shed 0 bases and J shed 8 bases, with 19 bases lying between them. The V gene's germline CDR1 is LGHNA and CDR2 YNFKEQ. The CDR3 runs 16 residues. DNA for the CDR3: TGTGCCAGCAGCCAAGATATATTGGGGGGGTTCTACGGCTACACCTTC. As protein: CASSQDILGGFYGYTF.

The V gene is TRBV6-5, the J gene TRBJ1-5; D is uncertain. This CDR3 is built from 13 residues. Germline CDR1 and CDR2: MNHEY and SVGAGI. V lost 1 base to trimming and J lost 5 bases, with 6 bases between them. The CDR3 bases are TGTGCCAGCAGTTACTATCGGGATCAGCCCCAGCATTTT. Translating gives CASSYYRDQPQHF.

The chain combines TRBV4-3 with TRBJ2-1; D gene uncertain. Trimming stripped 1 base from V and 7 bases from J, with 8 bases between. Germline V gene data show CDR1 as LGHNA and CDR2 as YSLEER. This CDR3 contains 13 residues. DNA of the CDR3: TGCGCCAGCAGCCAAGCCCTCAGTAATGAGCAGTTCTTC. This translates into CASSQALSNEQFF.

The chain employs TRBV5-1 and TRBJ1-6, with D possibly matching TRBD1 (6 bases). From germline, CDR1 is SGHRS and CDR2 YFSETQ. V was clipped by 3 bases and J by 10 bases, with 17 bases between them. The CDR3 sequence is 15 residues long. CDR3 sequence: CASSSRGGAESPLHF. The CDR3 DNA reads as TGCGCCAGCAGCTCCCGGGGGGGGGCGGAATCACCCCTCCACTTT.

The rearrangement joins TRBV5-1 to TRBJ1-1; 8 positions agree with TRBD1. The germline CDR1 and CDR2 sequences are SGHRS and YFSETQ. Trimming removed 4 bases from V and 6 bases from J; junction bases left unmatched: 11. The CDR3 runs to 15 residues. CDR3 protein: CASSPRTGSKAEAFF. CDR3 nucleotides: TGCGCCAGCAGCCCGCGGACAGGGTCCAAGGCTGAAGCTTTCTTT. Combining the CDR3 with reference TRBV5-1 and TRBJ1-1 gives the whole variable domain KAGVTQTPRYLIKTRGQQVTLSCSPISGHRSVSWYQQTPGQGLQFLFEYFSETQRNKGNFPGRFSGRQFSNSRSEMNVSTLELGDSALYLCASSPRTGSKAEAFFGQGTRLTVV.

The chain employs TRBV4-1 and TRBJ2-1; unclear D gene. CDR1 and CDR2 from the germline V gene are MGHRA and YSYEKL. V lost 0 bases to trimming and J lost 0 bases, with 12 bases between them. This CDR3 spans 17 amino acids. CDR3 sequence reads: CASSQDVPPSSYNEQFF. The CDR3 coding sequence is TGCGCCAGCAGCCAAGATGTTCCCCCGAGCTCCTACAATGAGCAGTTCTTC.

The chain links TRBV27 to TRBJ2-2, with D maybe TRBD1 (6 bases). CDR1 and CDR2 (germline): MNHEY, SMNVEV (reference sequence). V was cut by 3 bases and J by 3 bases, with 8 bases left in between. This CDR3 spans 14 amino acids. DNA for the CDR3: TGTGCCAGCAGTTTCGGACAGTACACCGGGGAGCTGTTTTTT. Translating it yields CASSFGQYTGELFF.

This CDR3 reads CASPLRDIYSTDTQYF. Written as DNA, the CDR3 is TGTGCCAGCCCTCTACGGGACATATATAGCACAGATACGCAGTATTTT. The gene calls are TRBV7-2 and TRBJ2-3, with D tentatively TRBD1 (6 bases). The CDR3 covers 16 residues. Germline CDR1 is SGHTA and CDR2 is FQGNSA. Trimming stripped 8 bases from V and 0 bases from J, with 18 bases between.

The chain uses TRBV20-1 and TRBJ1-6; TRBD1 is a possible D gene (6 bases). Between the trimmed V and J ends, which lost 3 bases and 8 bases, there was a span of 17 bases. The CDR3 contains 15 residues. Germline loops: CDR1 DFQATT, CDR2 SNEGSKA (reference sequence). The CDR3 nucleotides are TGCAGTGCTAGTCAAGGGGGACCGAAGGATTCACCCCTCCACTTT. This codes for CSASQGGPKDSPLHF.

The rearrangement uses TRBV5-1 and TRBJ2-2, with D maybe TRBD1 (7 bases). Germline V CDR1 and CDR2: SGHRS, YFSETQ. Trimming shortened V by 4 bases and J by 0 bases, and 13 bases separated the two germline ends. The length of the CDR3 is 16 residues. DNA of the CDR3: TGCGCCAGCAGCCTCCGGGGGACAGCGAACACCGGGGAGCTGTTTTTT. Protein: CASSLRGTANTGELFF.

The V gene is TRBV27, the J gene TRBJ2-7, with a weak D call TRBD2 (6 bases). The CDR3 has 14 residues. V shed 4 bases and J shed 0 bases, with 10 bases lying between them. CDR1 is MNHEY, CDR2 SMNVEV, per germline (reference sequence). CDR3 DNA: TGTGCCAGCAGTTCGGGGGTTAGCTCCTACGAGCAGTACTTC. This gives the protein CASSSGVSSYEQYF.

The rearrangement uses TRBV3-1 (or the pseudogene TRBV3-2) and TRBJ2-7, with no clear D. Germline assignment: CDR1 LGHDT and CDR2 YNNKEL (reference sequence). There are 13 residues in the CDR3. V lost 0 bases and J 4 bases, leaving 7 bases between the germline ends. The DNA for the CDR3 is TGTGCCAGCAGCCAAGACCCCCATTACGAGCAGTACTTC. Translating gives CASSQDPHYEQYF.